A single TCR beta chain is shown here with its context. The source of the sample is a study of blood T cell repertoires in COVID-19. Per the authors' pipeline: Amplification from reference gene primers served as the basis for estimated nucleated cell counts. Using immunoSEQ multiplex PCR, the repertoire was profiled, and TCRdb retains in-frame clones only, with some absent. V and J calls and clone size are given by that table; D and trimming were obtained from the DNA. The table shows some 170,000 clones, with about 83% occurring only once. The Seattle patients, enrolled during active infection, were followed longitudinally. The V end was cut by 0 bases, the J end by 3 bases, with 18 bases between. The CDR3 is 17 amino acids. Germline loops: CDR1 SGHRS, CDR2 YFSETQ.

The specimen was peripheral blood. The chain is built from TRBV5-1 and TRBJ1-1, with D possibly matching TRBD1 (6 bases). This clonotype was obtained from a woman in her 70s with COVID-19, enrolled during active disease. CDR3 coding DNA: TGCGCCAGCAGCTTGGCCAACGGGGGGCGCGCCTACACTGAAGCTTTCTTT. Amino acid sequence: CASSLANGGRAYTEAFF.